This T cell receptor beta chain was captured by sequencing in a study of T cell responses to AZD1222 COVID-19 vaccine. The CDR3 is 13 amino acids. Germline V gives CDR1 MNHNS, CDR2 SASEGT. V lost 2 bases and J lost 12; bases outside the gene matches: 7. Data came from immunoSEQ multiplex PCR; TCRdb stores just in-frame clones and leaves some out. The table has tens of thousands of clones, 85% to 90% seen once. The sequence derives from an adult who received the AZD1222 COVID-19 vaccine. This sequence joins TRBV6-1 and TRBJ2-1, with 7 bases fitting TRBD2. The sample was peripheral blood, taken 28 days after the second AZD1222 dose. In DNA form, the CDR3 reads TGTGCCAGCAGTGAAAAGCGGGACCTTCCGCAGTTCTTC. Its protein product is CASSEKRDLPQFF.